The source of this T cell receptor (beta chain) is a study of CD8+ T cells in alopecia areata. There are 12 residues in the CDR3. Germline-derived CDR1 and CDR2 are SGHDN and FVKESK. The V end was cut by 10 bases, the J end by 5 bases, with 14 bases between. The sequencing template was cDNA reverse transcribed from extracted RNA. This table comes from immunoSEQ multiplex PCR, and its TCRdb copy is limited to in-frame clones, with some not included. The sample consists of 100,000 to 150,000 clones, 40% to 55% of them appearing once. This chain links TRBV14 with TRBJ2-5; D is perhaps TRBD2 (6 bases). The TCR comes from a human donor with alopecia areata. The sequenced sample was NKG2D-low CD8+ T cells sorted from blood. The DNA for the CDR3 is TGTGCCACTAGCGACGGATACGAGACCCAGTACTTC. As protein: CATSDGYETQYF.